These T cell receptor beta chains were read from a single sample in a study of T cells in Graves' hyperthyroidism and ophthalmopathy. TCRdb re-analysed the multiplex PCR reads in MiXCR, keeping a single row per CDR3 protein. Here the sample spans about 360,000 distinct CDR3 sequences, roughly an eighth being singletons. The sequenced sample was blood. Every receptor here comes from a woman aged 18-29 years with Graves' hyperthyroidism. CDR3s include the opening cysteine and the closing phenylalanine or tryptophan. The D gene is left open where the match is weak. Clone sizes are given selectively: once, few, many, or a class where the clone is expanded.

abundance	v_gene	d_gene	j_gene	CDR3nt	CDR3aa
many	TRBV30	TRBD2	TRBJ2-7	TGTGCCTGGAGTGAGGCAGCGGGAGTGTACGAGCAGTACTTC	CAWSEAAGVYEQYF
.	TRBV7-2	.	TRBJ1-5	TGTGCCAGCAGCTTAACAGGGTTGACCCCGCCCCAGCATTTT	CASSLTGLTPPQHF
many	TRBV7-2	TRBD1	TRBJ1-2	TGTGCCAGCAGCGTACAGGGGGGGAACTATGGCTACACCTTC	CASSVQGGNYGYTF
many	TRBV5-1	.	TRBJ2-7	TGCGCCAGCAGCTTGGACAGGATCAACTACGAGCAGTACTTC	CASSLDRINYEQYF
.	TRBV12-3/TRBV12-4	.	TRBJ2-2	TGTGCCAGCAGCAACCAGCCGACCGGGGAGCTGTTTTTT	CASSNQPTGELFF
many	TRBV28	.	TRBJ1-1	TGTGCCAGCAGTTTTTCGGGCCGGGTAGTGAACACTGAAGCTTTCTTT	CASSFSGRVVNTEAFF
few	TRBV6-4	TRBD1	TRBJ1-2	TGTGCCAGCCGGGCGTCATGGACAGGCGCGGGAGGCTACACCTTC	CASRASWTGAGGYTF
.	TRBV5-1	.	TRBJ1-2	TGCGCCAGCACCCACTCAGGGGACTATGGCTACACCTTC	CASTHSGDYGYTF
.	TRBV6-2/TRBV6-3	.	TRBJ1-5	TGTGCCAGCAACGGGGCCCGGAGAGGGAGCAATCAGCCCCAGCATTTT	CASNGARRGSNQPQHF
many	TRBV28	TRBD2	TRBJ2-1	TGTGCCAGCAGGGGGGGACTAGCGGTTTACAATGAGCAGTTCTTC	CASRGGLAVYNEQFF
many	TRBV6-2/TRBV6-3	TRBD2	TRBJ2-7	TGTGCCAGCAGTTACGTAGCGGGCTTCTCCTACGAGCAGTACTTC	CASSYVAGFSYEQYF
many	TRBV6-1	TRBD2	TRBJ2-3	TGTGCCAGCAGACTAGCGGGGGGGCCCCCAGATACGCAGTATTTT	CASRLAGGPPDTQYF
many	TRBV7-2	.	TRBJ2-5	TGTGCCAGCAGCTTGGGGTCCCCTGGGGAGACCCAGTACTTC	CASSLGSPGETQYF
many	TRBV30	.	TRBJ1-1	TGTGCCGGCCTCGAGGAGAGGGAAGCTTTCTTT	CAGLEEREAFF
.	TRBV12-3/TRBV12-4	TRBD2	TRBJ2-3	TGTGCCAGCAGCCGGAGAGCGGGGGGGACAGATACGCAGTATTTT	CASSRRAGGTDTQYF
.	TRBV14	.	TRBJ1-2	TGTGCCAGCAGCCGAAGTAACTATGGCTACACCTTC	CASSRSNYGYTF
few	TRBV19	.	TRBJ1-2	TGTGCCAGTAGTATTGGCGACAGCAACTATGGCTACACCTTC	CASSIGDSNYGYTF
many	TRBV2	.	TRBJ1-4	TGTGCCAGCACTCCTTCAACTAATGAAAAACTGTTTTTT	CASTPSTNEKLFF
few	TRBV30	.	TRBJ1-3	TGTGCCTGGAGCCGGACCGTCTGGAACACCATATATTTT	CAWSRTVWNTIYF
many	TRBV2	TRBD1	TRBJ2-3	TGTGCCACCCACAAGCAGGGGGTGGGGGATACGCAGTATTTT	CATHKQGVGDTQYF
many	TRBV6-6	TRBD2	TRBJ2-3	TGTGCCAGCAGTTACTCGAGGTTTGGCGGGGGGCCGGATACGCAGTATTTT	CASSYSRFGGGPDTQYF
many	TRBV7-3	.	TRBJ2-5	TGTGCCAGCAGCTCGGGACGTAAAGAGACCCAGTACTTC	CASSSGRKETQYF
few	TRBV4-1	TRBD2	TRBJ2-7	TGCGCCAGCAGCCAAGAACCTTACGGGACTAGTGCCGAGCAGTACTTC	CASSQEPYGTSAEQYF
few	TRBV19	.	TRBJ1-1	TGTGCCAGTAGTATAGATCTCCTCGGGACTCCGGGGAACACTGAAGCTTTCTTT	CASSIDLLGTPGNTEAFF
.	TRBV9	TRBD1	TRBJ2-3	TGTGCCAGCAGCGTAGACGGACAGGGGTACACAGATACGCAGTATTTT	CASSVDGQGYTDTQYF
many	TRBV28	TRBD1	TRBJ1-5	TGTGCCAGCAGGACCCCCGACAGGGAGGGACAGCCCCAGCATTTT	CASRTPDREGQPQHF
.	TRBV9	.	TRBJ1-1	TGTGCCAGCAGAGCAGGGGTAGGGGCGAACACTGAAGCTTTCTTT	CASRAGVGANTEAFF
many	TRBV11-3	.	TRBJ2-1	TGTGCCAGCAGCTCTGGTTGGGGAGATGAGCAGTTCTTC	CASSSGWGDEQFF
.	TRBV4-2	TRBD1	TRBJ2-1	TGTGCCAGCAGCCTCCGGGACAGGGGTAGGAGCTCCTACAATGAGCAGTTCTTC	CASSLRDRGRSSYNEQFF
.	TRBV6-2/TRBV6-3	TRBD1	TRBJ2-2	TGTGCCAGCAGTCCAATACGACAGGGGAGGACCGGGGAGCTGTTTTTT	CASSPIRQGRTGELFF